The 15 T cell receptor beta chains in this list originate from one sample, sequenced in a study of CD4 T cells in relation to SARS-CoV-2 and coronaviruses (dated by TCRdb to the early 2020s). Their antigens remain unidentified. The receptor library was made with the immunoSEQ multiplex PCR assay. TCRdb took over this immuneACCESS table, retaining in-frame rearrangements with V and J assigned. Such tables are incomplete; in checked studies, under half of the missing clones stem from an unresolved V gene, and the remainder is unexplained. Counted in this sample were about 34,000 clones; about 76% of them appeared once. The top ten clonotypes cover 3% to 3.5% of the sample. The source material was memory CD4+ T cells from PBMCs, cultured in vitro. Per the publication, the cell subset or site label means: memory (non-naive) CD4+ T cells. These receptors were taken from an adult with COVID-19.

CDR3 bases: TGTGCCAGCAGTTACGCCCCGACTAGTCACGAGCAGTACTTC. Its translation: CASSYAPTSHEQYF. The V and J genes are TRBV6-2 or TRBV6-3 and TRBJ2-7; possible D gene TRBD2, 6 bases. Germline CDR1 is MNHEY and CDR2 is SVGEGT. V gave up 2 bases and J gave up 5 bases, with 13 bases separating them. The CDR3 has 14 residues.

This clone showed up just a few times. Here the CDR3 DNA reads TGTGCCAGCAGCCTCGCCTCTGGAAACACCATATATTTT. It encodes CASSLASGNTIYF. The genes are TRBV27 and TRBJ1-3; D is unclear. The CDR3 extends over 13 amino acids. Germline CDR1 MNHEY, CDR2 SMNVEV (reference sequence). V gave up 6 bases and J gave up 0 bases, with 6 bases separating them.

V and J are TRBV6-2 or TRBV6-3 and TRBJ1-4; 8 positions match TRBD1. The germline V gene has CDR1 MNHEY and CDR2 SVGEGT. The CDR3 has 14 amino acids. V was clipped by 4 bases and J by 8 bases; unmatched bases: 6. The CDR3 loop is CASSWTGRREKLFF. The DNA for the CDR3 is TGTGCCAGCAGTTGGACAGGGCGTCGAGAAAAACTGTTTTTT.

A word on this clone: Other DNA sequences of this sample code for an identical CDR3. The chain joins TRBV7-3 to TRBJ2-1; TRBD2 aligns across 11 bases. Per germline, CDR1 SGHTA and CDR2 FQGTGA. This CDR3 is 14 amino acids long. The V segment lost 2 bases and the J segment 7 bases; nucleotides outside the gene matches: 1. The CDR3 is CASSLGTSGNEQFF. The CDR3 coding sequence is TGTGCCAGCAGCTTAGGGACTAGCGGAAATGAGCAGTTCTTC. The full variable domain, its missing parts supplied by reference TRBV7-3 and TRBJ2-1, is GAGVSQTPSNKVTEKGKYVELRCDPISGHTALYWYRQSLGQGPEFLIYFQGTGAADDSGLPNDRFFAVRPEGSVSTLKIQRTERGDSAVYLCASSLGTSGNEQFFGPGTRLTVL.

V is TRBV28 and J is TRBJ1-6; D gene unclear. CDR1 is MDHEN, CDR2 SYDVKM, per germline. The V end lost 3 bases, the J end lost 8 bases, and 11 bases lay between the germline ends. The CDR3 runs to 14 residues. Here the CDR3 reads CASSLATLDSPLHF. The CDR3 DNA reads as TGTGCCAGCAGTTTGGCCACATTGGATTCACCCCTCCACTTT.

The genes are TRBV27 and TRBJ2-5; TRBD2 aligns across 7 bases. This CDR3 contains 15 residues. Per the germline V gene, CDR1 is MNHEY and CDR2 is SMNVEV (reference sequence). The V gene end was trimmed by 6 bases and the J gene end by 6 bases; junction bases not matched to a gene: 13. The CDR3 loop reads CASRKNGLVAQTQYF. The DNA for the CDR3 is TGTGCCAGCAGGAAAAACGGACTAGTGGCTCAGACCCAGTACTTC.

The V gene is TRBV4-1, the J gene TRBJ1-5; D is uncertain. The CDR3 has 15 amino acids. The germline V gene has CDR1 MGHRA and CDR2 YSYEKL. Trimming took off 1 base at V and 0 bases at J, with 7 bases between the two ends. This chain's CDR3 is CASSQVVGSNQPQHF. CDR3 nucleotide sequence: TGCGCCAGCAGCCAAGTGGTGGGTAGCAATCAGCCCCAGCATTTT.

Written as DNA, the CDR3 is TGTGCCAGCAGTTTACTGGGACTAAGCGCTGAAGCTTTCTTT. Its protein product is CASSLLGLSAEAFF. This chain uses TRBV6-6 with TRBJ1-1; the D gene is possibly TRBD1 (5 bases). The germline gives CDR1 MNHNY, CDR2 SVGAGI (reference sequence). With 4 bases removed from V and 6 bases from J, the gap between germline ends came to 15 bases. This CDR3 is 14 amino acids long.

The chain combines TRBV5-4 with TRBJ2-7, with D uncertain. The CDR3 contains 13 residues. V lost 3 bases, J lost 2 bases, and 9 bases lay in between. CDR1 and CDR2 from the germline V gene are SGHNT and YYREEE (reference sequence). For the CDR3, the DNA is TGTGCCAGCAGCTCGGACCTCACCTACGAGCAGTACTTC. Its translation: CASSSDLTYEQYF.

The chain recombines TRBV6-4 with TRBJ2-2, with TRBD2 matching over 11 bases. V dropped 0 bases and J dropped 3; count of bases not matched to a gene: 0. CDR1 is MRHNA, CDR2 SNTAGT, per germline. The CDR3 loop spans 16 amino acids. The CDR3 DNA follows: TGTGCCAGCAGTGACTCGACTAGCGGGGACACCGGGGAGCTGTTTTTT. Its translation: CASSDSTSGDTGELFF.

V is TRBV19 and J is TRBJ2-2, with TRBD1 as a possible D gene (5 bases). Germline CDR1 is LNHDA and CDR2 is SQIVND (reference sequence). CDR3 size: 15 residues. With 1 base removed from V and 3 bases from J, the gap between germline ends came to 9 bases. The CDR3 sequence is CASSIVPGHTGELFF. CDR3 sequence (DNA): TGTGCCAGTAGTATAGTCCCAGGGCACACCGGGGAGCTGTTTTTT. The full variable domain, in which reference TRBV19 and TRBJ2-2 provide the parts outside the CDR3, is DGGITQSPKYLFRKEGQNVTLSCEQNLNHDAMYWYRQDPGQGLRLIYYSQIVNDFQKGDIAEGYSVSREKKESFPLTVTSAQKNPTAFYLCASSIVPGHTGELFFGEGSRLTVL.

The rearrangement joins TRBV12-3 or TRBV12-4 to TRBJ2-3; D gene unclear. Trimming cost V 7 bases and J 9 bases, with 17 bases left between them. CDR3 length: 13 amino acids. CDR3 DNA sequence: TGTGCCAGCACCGACGCCCCGAGGATAACGCAGTATTTT. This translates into CASTDAPRITQYF.

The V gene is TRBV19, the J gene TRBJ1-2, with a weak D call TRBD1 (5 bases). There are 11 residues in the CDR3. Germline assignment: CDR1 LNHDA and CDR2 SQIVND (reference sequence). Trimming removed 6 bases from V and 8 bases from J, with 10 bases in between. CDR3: CASRRDGGYTF. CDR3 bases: TGTGCCAGTAGACGGGACGGCGGCTACACCTTC.

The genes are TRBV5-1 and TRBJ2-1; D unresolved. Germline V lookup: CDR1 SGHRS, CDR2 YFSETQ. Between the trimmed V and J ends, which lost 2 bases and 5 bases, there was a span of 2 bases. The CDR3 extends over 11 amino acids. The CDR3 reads CASSFDNEQFF. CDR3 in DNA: TGCGCCAGCAGCTTTGACAATGAGCAGTTCTTC.

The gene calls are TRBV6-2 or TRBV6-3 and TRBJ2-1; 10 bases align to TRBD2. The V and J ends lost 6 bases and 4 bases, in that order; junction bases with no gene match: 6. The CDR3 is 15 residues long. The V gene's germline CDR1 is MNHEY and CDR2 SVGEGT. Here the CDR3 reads CASSPGTSVYNEQFF. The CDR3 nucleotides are TGTGCCAGCAGCCCCGGGACTAGCGTATACAATGAGCAGTTCTTC.